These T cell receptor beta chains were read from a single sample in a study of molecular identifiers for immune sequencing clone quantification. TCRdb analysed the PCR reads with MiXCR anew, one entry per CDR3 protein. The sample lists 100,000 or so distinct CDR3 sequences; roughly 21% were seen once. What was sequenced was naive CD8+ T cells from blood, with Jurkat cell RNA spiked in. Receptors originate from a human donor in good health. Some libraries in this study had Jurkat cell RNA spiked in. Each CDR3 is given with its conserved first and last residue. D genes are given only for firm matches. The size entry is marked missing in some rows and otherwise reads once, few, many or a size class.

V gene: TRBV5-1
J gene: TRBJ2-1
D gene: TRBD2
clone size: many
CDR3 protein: CASSFRLAGGDGEQFF
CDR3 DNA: TGCGCCAGCAGCTTTCGACTAGCGGGAGGTGACGGTGAGCAGTTCTTC

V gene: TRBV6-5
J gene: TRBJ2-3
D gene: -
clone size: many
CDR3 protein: CASSYSMLGSTDTQYF
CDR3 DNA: TGTGCCAGCAGTTACTCGATGTTAGGGAGCACAGATACGCAGTATTTT

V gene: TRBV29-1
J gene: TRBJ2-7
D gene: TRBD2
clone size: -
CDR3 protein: CSVDGLVGTYEQYF
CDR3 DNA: TGCAGCGTTGACGGACTAGTGGGGACCTACGAGCAGTACTTC

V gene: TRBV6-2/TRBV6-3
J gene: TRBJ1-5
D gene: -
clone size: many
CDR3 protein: CASSYLNQPQHF
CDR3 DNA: TGTGCCAGCAGTTACTTGAATCAGCCCCAGCATTTT

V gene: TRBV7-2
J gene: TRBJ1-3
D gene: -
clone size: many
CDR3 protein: CASSLGWYDSAYSGNTIYF
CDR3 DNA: TGTGCCAGCAGCTTAGGATGGTACGACAGCGCCTACTCTGGAAACACCATATATTTT

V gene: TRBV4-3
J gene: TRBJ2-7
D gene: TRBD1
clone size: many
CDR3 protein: CASSQDMGETGTGSYEQYF
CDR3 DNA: TGCGCCAGCAGCCAAGATATGGGGGAAACCGGGACAGGGTCATACGAGCAGTACTTC

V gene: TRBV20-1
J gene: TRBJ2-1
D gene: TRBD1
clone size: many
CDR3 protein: CSATGQGIEQFF
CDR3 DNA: TGCAGTGCTACTGGACAGGGGATTGAGCAGTTCTTC

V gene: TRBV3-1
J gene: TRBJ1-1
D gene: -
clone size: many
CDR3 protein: CASSPRFGQDTEAFF
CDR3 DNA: TGTGCCAGCAGCCCACGGTTCGGGCAGGACACTGAAGCTTTCTTT

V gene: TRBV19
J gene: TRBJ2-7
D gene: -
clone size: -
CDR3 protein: CASSIGDAAYEQYF
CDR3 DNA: TGTGCCAGTAGTATCGGGGACGCAGCCTACGAGCAGTACTTC

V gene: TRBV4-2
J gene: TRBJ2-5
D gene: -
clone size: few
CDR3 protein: CASSQTNGIRETQYF
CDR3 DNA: TGTGCCAGCAGCCAAACTAACGGGATCCGAGAGACCCAGTACTTC

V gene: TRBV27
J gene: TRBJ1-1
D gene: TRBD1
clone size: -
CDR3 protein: CASSLMDRGFTEAFF
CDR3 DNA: TGTGCCAGCAGTTTAATGGACAGGGGGTTTACTGAAGCTTTCTTT

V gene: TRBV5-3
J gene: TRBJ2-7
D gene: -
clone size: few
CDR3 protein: CASSPGELYEQYF
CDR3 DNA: TGTGCCAGCAGCCCCGGAGAGCTCTACGAGCAGTACTTC

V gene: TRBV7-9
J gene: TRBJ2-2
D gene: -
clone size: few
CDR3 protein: CASSLAGHSTGELFF
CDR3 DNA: TGTGCCAGCAGCTTAGCTGGACATAGCACCGGGGAGCTGTTTTTT